This T cell receptor (beta chain) was observed in a study of beta chain features in type 1 diabetes. Whole-study context: Sorted cells numbering 107,917,701 were examined across all samples.

Cell sorting via CD45RO/CCR7/CD25/CD127/CD95/CD27 was performed to obtain CD4+ naive, central memory, regulatory and stem cell-like memory cells. Expressed TCRB transcripts were sequenced, since all the RNA that had been isolated was reverse transcribed. Naive, central memory and regulatory T cell samples came to a mean of around 3.5 million reads. Sequenced by immunoSEQ multiplex PCR; TCRdb stores in-frame clones only, minus some. The table records 200,000 to 250,000 clones, over 8.5% of them present only once. This clone was seen a handful of times. V was clipped by 2 bases and J by 2 bases; unmatched bases: 9. The CDR3 sequence is 15 residues long. Germline V lookup: CDR1 GTSNPN, CDR2 SVGIG (reference sequence).

The sample consisted of naive CD4+ T cells from blood. This TCR came from a woman in her late teens or twenties in good health. This sequence joins TRBV30 and TRBJ2-7; 7 positions agree with TRBD2. For the CDR3, the DNA is TGTGCCTGGAGTTGGGGAGGGAGCCCAACCTACGAGCAGTACTTC. It is translated as CAWSWGGSPTYEQYF.